This is a list of T cell receptor beta chains from one sample in a study of CD8+ T cells in alopecia areata. Repertoires were generated with immunoSEQ multiplex PCR, while TCRdb's copy carries only in-frame clones and drops some. The sample has about 74,000 clones, 29% seen once. Sequences were derived from CD8+ T cells sorted from blood, sampled at week 4, from a patient treated with tofacitinib. These receptors were obtained from a human donor with alopecia areata. CDR3s include the opening cysteine and the closing phenylalanine or tryptophan. A D gene is named only where the DNA matches it firmly. Some rows mark clone size as missing; the rest say once, few, many or name a class of expanded clone.

v_call: TRBV28; clone_size: many; d_call: TRBD1; j_call: TRBJ1-2; cdr3_nt: TGTGCCAGCAGTTTACTACTCCGGGACAGCAATACGGGCGGCTACACCTTC; cdr3_aa: CASSLLLRDSNTGGYTF
v_call: TRBV15; clone_size: few; d_call: TRBD1; j_call: TRBJ1-2; cdr3_nt: TGTGCCACCAGCAGACACGGGACAGCAAACTATGGCTACACCTTC; cdr3_aa: CATSRHGTANYGYTF
v_call: TRBV30; clone_size: NA; d_call: TRBD1; j_call: TRBJ1-2; cdr3_nt: TGTGCCTGGAGTGTCTTGGGGACAGGGTGGTATGGCTACACCTTC; cdr3_aa: CAWSVLGTGWYGYTF
v_call: TRBV30; clone_size: NA; d_call: NA; j_call: TRBJ1-2; cdr3_nt: TGTGCCTGGGACTTAGTGGGTCCAGACTATGGCTACACCTTC; cdr3_aa: CAWDLVGPDYGYTF
v_call: TRBV11-2; clone_size: NA; d_call: TRBD1; j_call: TRBJ2-7; cdr3_nt: TGTGCCAGCAGCTTAGTAGGGATGACAGGGGGCGACGAGCAGTACTTC; cdr3_aa: CASSLVGMTGGDEQYF
v_call: TRBV29-1; clone_size: few; d_call: NA; j_call: TRBJ2-2; cdr3_nt: TGCAGCGTAGAATTGGGGAACACCGGGGAGCTGTTTTTT; cdr3_aa: CSVELGNTGELFF
v_call: TRBV30; clone_size: NA; d_call: TRBD1; j_call: TRBJ2-5; cdr3_nt: TGTGCCTGGGGACAGGGTGGAGAGACCCAGTACTTC; cdr3_aa: CAWGQGGETQYF
v_call: TRBV27; clone_size: NA; d_call: NA; j_call: TRBJ1-2; cdr3_nt: TGTGCCAGCAGTTTATCTGGCAGATTTGGCTACACCTTC; cdr3_aa: CASSLSGRFGYTF
v_call: TRBV23-1; clone_size: few; d_call: NA; j_call: TRBJ1-5; cdr3_nt: TGCGCCAGCAGTCGACTCCGATGGGCAACACGACATCAGCCCCAGCATTTT; cdr3_aa: CASSRLRWATRHQPQHF
v_call: TRBV27; clone_size: NA; d_call: TRBD1; j_call: TRBJ1-2; cdr3_nt: TGTGCCAGCAGTTTATCAGGGGGCGCTATCATGGGCTACACCTTC; cdr3_aa: CASSLSGGAIMGYTF
v_call: TRBV27; clone_size: NA; d_call: NA; j_call: TRBJ2-7; cdr3_nt: TGTGCCAGCAGCCCTAAGAGGGTCTCCTACGAGCAGTACTTC; cdr3_aa: CASSPKRVSYEQYF
v_call: TRBV29-1; clone_size: NA; d_call: NA; j_call: TRBJ2-7; cdr3_nt: TGCAGCGTTGTGGGCTGGGGTAGGGAGCAGTACTTC; cdr3_aa: CSVVGWGREQYF
v_call: TRBV27; clone_size: NA; d_call: NA; j_call: TRBJ1-2; cdr3_nt: TGTGCCAGCAGTCCCTGGCCCCCCGAGGGAGCGTATGGCTACACCTTC; cdr3_aa: CASSPWPPEGAYGYTF
v_call: TRBV6-5; clone_size: NA; d_call: TRBD1; j_call: TRBJ1-4; cdr3_nt: TGTGCCAGCAGTTCCCCTCGACAGGGACCTAATGAAAAACTGTTTTTT; cdr3_aa: CASSSPRQGPNEKLFF
v_call: TRBV5-4; clone_size: few; d_call: TRBD1; j_call: TRBJ2-4; cdr3_nt: TGTGCCAGCAGCTCACTCACAGGGGACGAGTACATTCAGTACTTC; cdr3_aa: CASSSLTGDEYIQYF
v_call: TRBV2; clone_size: few; d_call: NA; j_call: TRBJ2-5; cdr3_nt: TGTGCCAGCAGGGGAGAGACCCAGTACTTC; cdr3_aa: CASRGETQYF
v_call: TRBV7-6; clone_size: few; d_call: NA; j_call: TRBJ2-2; cdr3_nt: TGTGCCAGCAGCTTGGAGGTTTTCACCGGGGAGCTGTTTTTT; cdr3_aa: CASSLEVFTGELFF